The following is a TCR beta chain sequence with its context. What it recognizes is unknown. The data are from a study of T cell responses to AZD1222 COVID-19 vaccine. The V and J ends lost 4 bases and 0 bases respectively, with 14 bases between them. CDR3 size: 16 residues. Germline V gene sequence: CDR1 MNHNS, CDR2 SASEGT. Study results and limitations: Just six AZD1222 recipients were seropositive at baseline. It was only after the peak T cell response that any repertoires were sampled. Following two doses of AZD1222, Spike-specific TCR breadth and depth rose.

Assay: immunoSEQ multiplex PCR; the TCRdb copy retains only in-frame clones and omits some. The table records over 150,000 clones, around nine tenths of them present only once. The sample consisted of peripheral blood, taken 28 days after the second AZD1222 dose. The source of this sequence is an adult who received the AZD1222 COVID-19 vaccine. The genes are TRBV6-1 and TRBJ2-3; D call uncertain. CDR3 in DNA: TGTGCCAGCAGTGGGGTACAGTTCTATAGCACAGATACGCAGTATTTT. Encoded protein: CASSGVQFYSTDTQYF.